This is a list of T cell receptor beta chains from one sample in a study of CD8 T cells in Susac syndrome. One entry per CDR3 protein results from TCRdb running MiXCR on the immunoSEQ multiplex PCR reads. The sample includes some 170,000 distinct CDR3 sequences, approximately 94% of them seen just once. Sequencing used CD4+ T cells from PBMCs. The source of these receptors is a human donor with multiple sclerosis. Each CDR3 is given with its conserved first and last residue. A D gene is named only where the DNA matches it firmly. Clone size is shown for a subset of rows, as once, few, many or a class of expanded clone.

CDR3 protein: CSVDGANNEQYF
CDR3 DNA: TGCAGCGTTGATGGGGCTAACAACGAGCAGTACTTC
D gene: -
clone size: -
V gene: TRBV29-1
J gene: TRBJ2-7

CDR3 protein: CASSLGGVAGMNEQFF
CDR3 DNA: TGTGCCAGCAGCTTAGGGGGGGTAGCGGGAATGAATGAGCAGTTCTTC
D gene: TRBD2
clone size: -
V gene: TRBV7-2
J gene: TRBJ2-1

CDR3 protein: CASSRNRPGQGYEQFF
CDR3 DNA: TGTGCCAGCAGCCGAAATCGACCGGGACAGGGGTATGAGCAGTTCTTC
D gene: TRBD1
clone size: -
V gene: TRBV7-2
J gene: TRBJ2-1

CDR3 protein: CATSDRLAGDADTQYF
CDR3 DNA: TGTGCCACCAGTGACCGCCTTGCGGGAGATGCAGATACGCAGTATTTT
D gene: TRBD2
clone size: once
V gene: TRBV24-1
J gene: TRBJ2-3

CDR3 protein: CASSPDTYTEAFF
CDR3 DNA: TGTGCCAGCAGTCCGGACACCTACACTGAAGCTTTCTTT
D gene: -
clone size: -
V gene: TRBV12-3/TRBV12-4
J gene: TRBJ1-1

CDR3 protein: CASSSLGGKSYTF
CDR3 DNA: TGTGCCAGCAGTTCCCTAGGGGGAAAAAGCTACACCTTC
D gene: -
clone size: -
V gene: TRBV12-3/TRBV12-4
J gene: TRBJ1-2

CDR3 protein: CASSSTTGSYEQYF
CDR3 DNA: TGTGCCAGCAGCTCCACCACGGGCTCCTACGAGCAGTACTTC
D gene: -
clone size: few
V gene: TRBV7-9
J gene: TRBJ2-7

CDR3 protein: CAWSFGTTRGEQYF
CDR3 DNA: TGTGCCTGGAGTTTTGGGACAACTCGGGGGGAGCAGTACTTC
D gene: -
clone size: -
V gene: TRBV30
J gene: TRBJ2-7

CDR3 protein: CASSPMDRDHEQYF
CDR3 DNA: TGTGCCAGCTCACCGATGGACAGGGACCACGAGCAGTACTTC
D gene: TRBD1
clone size: -
V gene: TRBV18
J gene: TRBJ2-7

CDR3 protein: CAWISWANTGELFF
CDR3 DNA: TGTGCCTGGATAAGCTGGGCGAACACCGGGGAGCTGTTTTTT
D gene: -
clone size: -
V gene: TRBV30
J gene: TRBJ2-2

CDR3 protein: CASSIREGSNQPQHF
CDR3 DNA: TGTGCCAGCAGCATTCGTGAGGGGAGCAATCAGCCCCAGCATTTT
D gene: -
clone size: once
V gene: TRBV2
J gene: TRBJ1-5

CDR3 protein: CASSSIRGAYEQYF
CDR3 DNA: TGTGCCAGCAGCTCAATCAGGGGGGCCTACGAGCAGTACTTC
D gene: -
clone size: -
V gene: TRBV11-2
J gene: TRBJ2-7

CDR3 protein: CASGREGTETQYF
CDR3 DNA: TGTGCCAGCGGGAGGGAGGGGACAGAGACCCAGTACTTC
D gene: TRBD2
clone size: -
V gene: TRBV2
J gene: TRBJ2-5

CDR3 protein: CASSSDGAKNIQYF
CDR3 DNA: TGTGCCAGCAGCTCGGACGGGGCCAAAAACATTCAGTACTTC
D gene: -
clone size: -
V gene: TRBV7-9
J gene: TRBJ2-4

CDR3 protein: CASSLSGRATGELFF
CDR3 DNA: TGTGCCAGCAGCTTGAGCGGGAGGGCCACCGGGGAGCTGTTTTTT
D gene: TRBD2
clone size: -
V gene: TRBV12-3/TRBV12-4
J gene: TRBJ2-2

CDR3 protein: CASSLVAGGPDNEQFF
CDR3 DNA: TGCGCCAGCAGCTTGGTAGCGGGAGGCCCTGACAATGAGCAGTTCTTC
D gene: TRBD2
clone size: once
V gene: TRBV5-1
J gene: TRBJ2-1

CDR3 protein: CASSARGDGTYEQYF
CDR3 DNA: TGTGCCAGCTCAGCCCGGGGGGATGGGACCTACGAGCAGTACTTC
D gene: TRBD2
clone size: -
V gene: TRBV18
J gene: TRBJ2-7

CDR3 protein: CASSFWTGNSGANVLTF
CDR3 DNA: TGTGCCAGCAGTTTTTGGACAGGCAATTCTGGGGCCAACGTCCTGACTTTC
D gene: TRBD1
clone size: once
V gene: TRBV27
J gene: TRBJ2-6

CDR3 protein: CASSYPKWEHYRTSGTYEQYF
CDR3 DNA: TGTGCCAGCAGCTATCCCAAGTGGGAGCACTACAGGACTAGCGGGACTTACGAGCAGTACTTC
D gene: TRBD2
clone size: -
V gene: TRBV11-1
J gene: TRBJ2-7

CDR3 protein: CASSILSINQPQHF
CDR3 DNA: TGTGCCAGTAGTATACTTTCGATTAATCAGCCCCAGCATTTT
D gene: -
clone size: -
V gene: TRBV19
J gene: TRBJ1-5

CDR3 protein: CSVEEDGYQPQHF
CDR3 DNA: TGCAGCGTTGAAGAGGACGGATATCAGCCCCAGCATTTT
D gene: -
clone size: once
V gene: TRBV29-1
J gene: TRBJ1-5

CDR3 protein: CARDLSGGELFF
CDR3 DNA: TGTGCCAGAGATTTGAGTGGCGGGGAGCTGTTTTTT
D gene: -
clone size: -
V gene: TRBV7-9
J gene: TRBJ2-2

CDR3 protein: CASSFPSGGEETQYF
CDR3 DNA: TGTGCCAGCAGCTTTCCTTCAGGGGGCGAAGAGACCCAGTACTTC
D gene: TRBD1
clone size: -
V gene: TRBV7-9
J gene: TRBJ2-5

CDR3 protein: CSVDVQTGTVVAFF
CDR3 DNA: TGCAGCGTTGATGTCCAAACAGGGACCGTGGTCGCTTTCTTT
D gene: -
clone size: -
V gene: TRBV29-1
J gene: TRBJ1-1

CDR3 protein: CASSMDPRLHEKLFF
CDR3 DNA: TGTGCCAGCTCCATGGACCCCAGGCTGCATGAAAAACTGTTTTTT
D gene: -
clone size: -
V gene: TRBV18
J gene: TRBJ1-4

CDR3 protein: CSAHSTGSASTYEQYF
CDR3 DNA: TGCAGTGCTCATTCGACAGGGTCCGCTTCTACCTACGAGCAGTACTTC
D gene: TRBD1
clone size: -
V gene: TRBV20-1
J gene: TRBJ2-7

CDR3 protein: CASRIDQETQYF
CDR3 DNA: TGCGCCAGCAGGATTGATCAAGAGACCCAGTACTTC
D gene: -
clone size: -
V gene: TRBV5-1
J gene: TRBJ2-5

CDR3 protein: CSARAQQGPYEQYF
CDR3 DNA: TGCAGTGCTAGAGCGCAACAGGGGCCCTACGAGCAGTACTTC
D gene: TRBD1
clone size: -
V gene: TRBV20-1
J gene: TRBJ2-7

CDR3 protein: CASSSPRQGTYEQYF
CDR3 DNA: TGTGCCAGCAGTTCTCCGCGACAGGGTACCTACGAGCAGTACTTC
D gene: TRBD1
clone size: -
V gene: TRBV6-6
J gene: TRBJ2-7

CDR3 protein: CASSRLGLAIGELFF
CDR3 DNA: TGTGCCAGCAGCCGTCTGGGACTAGCGATCGGGGAGCTGTTTTTT
D gene: TRBD2
clone size: -
V gene: TRBV7-6
J gene: TRBJ2-2

CDR3 protein: CASSYPPGQDTQYF
CDR3 DNA: TGTGCCAGCAGCTACCCTCCGGGCCAGGATACGCAGTATTTT
D gene: -
clone size: -
V gene: TRBV11-2
J gene: TRBJ2-3

CDR3 protein: CASSPRTSGSPGEQYF
CDR3 DNA: TGTGCCAGCAGCCCGCGGACTAGCGGGAGTCCGGGGGAGCAGTACTTC
D gene: TRBD2
clone size: -
V gene: TRBV3-1
J gene: TRBJ2-7

CDR3 protein: CSALPGEWKPQHF
CDR3 DNA: TGCAGTGCCCTGCCTGGGGAATGGAAGCCCCAGCATTTT
D gene: -
clone size: -
V gene: TRBV20-1
J gene: TRBJ1-5

CDR3 protein: CSAKGDRAGNTIYF
CDR3 DNA: TGCAGTGCTAAAGGCGACAGGGCTGGAAACACCATATATTTT
D gene: TRBD1
clone size: -
V gene: TRBV20-1
J gene: TRBJ1-3

CDR3 protein: CASSSSMVQTKNTEAFF
CDR3 DNA: TGTGCCAGCAGCTCATCGATGGTACAGACCAAGAACACTGAAGCTTTCTTT
D gene: -
clone size: -
V gene: TRBV7-9
J gene: TRBJ1-1

CDR3 protein: CASSPRRADGYTF
CDR3 DNA: TGTGCCAGCAGCCCCCGACGAGCGGATGGCTACACCTTC
D gene: -
clone size: -
V gene: TRBV6-5
J gene: TRBJ1-2

CDR3 protein: CASSLFVSDTEAFF
CDR3 DNA: TGTGCCAGCAGCTTATTTGTAAGTGACACTGAAGCTTTCTTT
D gene: -
clone size: -
V gene: TRBV7-2
J gene: TRBJ1-1

CDR3 protein: CASSSQPTSGATYEQYF
CDR3 DNA: TGCGCCAGCAGCTCCCAACCTACTAGCGGGGCCACCTACGAGCAGTACTTC
D gene: TRBD2
clone size: -
V gene: TRBV5-1
J gene: TRBJ2-7

CDR3 protein: CASSLQREVTDTQYF
CDR3 DNA: TGTGCCAGCAGCTTACAGCGGGAAGTGACAGATACGCAGTATTTT
D gene: TRBD2
clone size: -
V gene: TRBV7-2
J gene: TRBJ2-3

CDR3 protein: CSVGPQETQYF
CDR3 DNA: TGCAGCGTAGGGCCTCAAGAGACCCAGTACTTC
D gene: -
clone size: -
V gene: TRBV29-1
J gene: TRBJ2-5

CDR3 protein: CATARVSQGDDEQYF
CDR3 DNA: TGTGCCACCGCTCGGGTCTCACAGGGGGACGACGAGCAGTACTTC
D gene: TRBD1
clone size: -
V gene: TRBV10-3
J gene: TRBJ2-7

CDR3 protein: CSVRDRGNYGYTF
CDR3 DNA: TGCAGCGTCCGGGACAGGGGGAACTATGGCTACACCTTC
D gene: TRBD1
clone size: -
V gene: TRBV29-1
J gene: TRBJ1-2

CDR3 protein: CASSPWERGPEAFF
CDR3 DNA: TGTGCCAGCAGCCCCTGGGAAAGGGGCCCTGAAGCTTTCTTT
D gene: -
clone size: -
V gene: TRBV3-1
J gene: TRBJ1-1

CDR3 protein: CATSVGPDTQYF
CDR3 DNA: TGTGCCACCTCCGTAGGCCCAGATACGCAGTATTTT
D gene: -
clone size: -
V gene: TRBV15
J gene: TRBJ2-3

CDR3 protein: CASSLGQGYQPQHF
CDR3 DNA: TGTGCCAGCAGTTTGGGACAGGGGTATCAGCCCCAGCATTTT
D gene: TRBD1
clone size: few
V gene: TRBV28
J gene: TRBJ1-5

CDR3 protein: CASSDRTGSKGYTF
CDR3 DNA: TGTGCCAGCAGCGATCGGACAGGGTCAAAGGGCTACACCTTC
D gene: TRBD1
clone size: -
V gene: TRBV7-9
J gene: TRBJ1-2

CDR3 protein: CASTTGTGVGYTF
CDR3 DNA: TGTGCCAGCACCACAGGGACAGGGGTCGGCTACACCTTC
D gene: TRBD1
clone size: -
V gene: TRBV28
J gene: TRBJ1-2

CDR3 protein: CSARDQAGLQYF
CDR3 DNA: TGCAGTGCTAGAGATCAAGCGGGACTACAGTATTTT
D gene: TRBD2
clone size: once
V gene: TRBV20-1
J gene: TRBJ2-3